Following are 6 T cell receptor beta chains from one sample sequenced in a study of radiotherapy plus CTLA-4 blockade in lung cancer. Sequencing used immunoSEQ multiplex PCR; TCRdb keeps in-frame clones, though not all of them. The repertoire has 100,000 or so clones, roughly 85% of them found once; the top ten carry about a quarter. Material: peripheral blood, obtained from a patient treated with radiotherapy plus ipilimumab. These receptors were collected from a human donor with non-small cell lung cancer that progressed on radiotherapy plus ipilimumab.

In its sample, this clone was seen a few times. This sample includes further DNA sequences coding for the same CDR3. The genes are TRBV29-1 and TRBJ2-7; 11 positions agree with TRBD1. The germline gives CDR1 SQVTM, CDR2 ANQGSEA. The CDR3 is made up of 15 amino acids. J was trimmed by 5 bases and V by 4 bases; bases with no gene match: 10. Written as DNA, the CDR3 is TGCAGCGTTGTCCGGGACAGGGGGTGGGGTCACGAGCAGTACGTC. This sequence encodes CSVVRDRGWGHEQYV.

The chain joins TRBV19 to TRBJ2-7; D might be TRBD2 (5 bases). The length of the CDR3 is 14 residues. Looked up from germline, CDR1 is LNHDA and CDR2 is SQIVND (reference sequence). Trimming removed 1 base at V and 6 bases at J, with 13 bases between. CDR3: CASSIGASNSEQYF. The DNA for the CDR3 is TGTGCCAGTAGTATAGGGGCTAGCAACAGCGAGCAGTACTTC.

The rearrangement links TRBV19 to TRBJ1-2; no firm D call. Germline V gives CDR1 LNHDA, CDR2 SQIVND (reference sequence). CDR3 length: 16 residues. Trimming removed 3 bases at V and 8 bases at J, with 22 bases between. CDR3 sequence (DNA): TGTGCCAGTAGTATCAAAGCGGTCCGGAGCAGAGACGGCTACACCTTC. This gives the protein CASSIKAVRSRDGYTF.

The chain combines TRBV4-1 with TRBJ2-1; 8 bases map to TRBD2. V was clipped by 0 bases and J by 6 bases; unmatched bases: 4. In germline, CDR1 is MGHRA, CDR2 YSYEKL. This CDR3 contains 15 residues. The DNA of the CDR3 is TGCGCCAGCAGCCAAGAAGGGACTAGAGTCAATGAGCAGTTCTTC. It codes for CASSQEGTRVNEQFF.

CDR3 coding DNA: TGTGCCAGCAGCCGGGGAGCCACCGGGGAGCTGTTTTTT. It yields the protein CASSRGATGELFF. This rearrangement joins TRBV6-5 to TRBJ2-2; tentative D call: TRBD2 (5 bases). This CDR3 is built from 13 residues. Germline CDR1 MNHEY, CDR2 SVGAGI. Between the trimmed V and J ends, which lost 6 bases and 4 bases, there was a span of 9 bases.

The genes are TRBV11-2 and TRBJ2-7; tentatively, D is TRBD1 (6 bases). V gave up 0 bases and J gave up 0 bases, with 12 bases separating them. From germline, CDR1 is SGHAT and CDR2 FQNNGV. CDR3 length equals 16 residues. The CDR3 sequence is CASSLDRGLSSYEQYF. The DNA for the CDR3 is TGTGCCAGCAGCTTAGACAGGGGTCTCAGCTCCTACGAGCAGTACTTC.